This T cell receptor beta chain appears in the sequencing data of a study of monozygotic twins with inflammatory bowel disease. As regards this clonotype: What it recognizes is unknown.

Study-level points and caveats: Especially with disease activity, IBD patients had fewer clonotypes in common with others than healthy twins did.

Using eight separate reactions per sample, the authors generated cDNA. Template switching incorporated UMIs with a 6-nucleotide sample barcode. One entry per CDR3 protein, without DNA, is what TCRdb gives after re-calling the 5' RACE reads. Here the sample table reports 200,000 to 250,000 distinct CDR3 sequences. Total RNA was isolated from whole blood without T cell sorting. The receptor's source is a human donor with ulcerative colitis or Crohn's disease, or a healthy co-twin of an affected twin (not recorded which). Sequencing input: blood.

The CDR3 loop reads CASSFPGGGVPTEAFF. The genes are TRBV28 and TRBJ1-1. The CDR3 has 16 amino acids. Per germline, CDR1 MDHEN and CDR2 SYDVKM.